The sequence of this TCR beta chain was determined in a study of T cells after yellow fever vaccination. The authors made TCR cDNA by 5'RACE template switching, adding a universal primer site and UMIs. Each CDR3 protein gets one entry after TCRdb re-called the 5' RACE reads with MiXCR. The sample carries 100,000 to 150,000 distinct CDR3 sequences, about 6.8% recorded once. Whole-study findings and limits: A weaker secondary response peaked on day 5, the primary on day 15. It was a small share of clonotypes that appeared in both CD4 and CD8 compartments.

This clonotype appeared many times. Antigen: not known. This receptor was taken from a man between 18 and 35 years old who received the YFV17D yellow fever vaccine. The material was CD4+ T cells sorted from PBMCs, obtained more than 40 days after the first yellow fever vaccination.

CDR3 in DNA: TGCAGTGCCCCGCGGAGGGCGGACACTGAAGCTTTCTTT. Encoded protein: CSAPRRADTEAFF. J is TRBJ1-1 and V is TRBV20-1; D uncertain. Germline V gives CDR1 DFQATT, CDR2 SNEGSKA (reference sequence). Trimming took off 6 bases at V and 3 bases at J, with 14 bases between the two ends. CDR3 length equals 13 residues.